These T cell receptor beta chains were read from a single sample in a study of T cell repertoires in cytomegalovirus infection. TCRdb used MiXCR to reprocess the reads, holding one entry per CDR3 protein. The sample shows under 250,000 distinct CDR3 sequences, around 6.6% of them seen only once. The sequencing input was PBMCs. Every receptor here comes from a human donor in good health (CMV status not recorded). Some clones in this sample may be carry-over from other donors' samples. The CDR3 runs from the conserved cysteine through the conserved F or W. Each record gives: clone size, V gene, D gene, J gene, CDR3 protein, CDR3 DNA. The D gene is left open where the match is weak. A clone size is listed for some rows: how often the clone was seen (once, few, many), or a class if it is expanded.

abundance: many; v_gene: TRBV14; d_gene: .; j_gene: TRBJ2-7; CDR3aa: CASSSGQGSYEQYF; CDR3nt: TGTGCCAGCAGCTCAGGGCAGGGGTCCTACGAGCAGTACTTC
abundance: many; v_gene: TRBV14; d_gene: TRBD1; j_gene: TRBJ1-1; CDR3aa: CASSRDRGYNTEAFF; CDR3nt: TGTGCCAGCAGCCGAGACAGGGGATACAACACTGAAGCTTTCTTT
abundance: many; v_gene: TRBV27; d_gene: .; j_gene: TRBJ1-2; CDR3aa: CASSWAGNYGYTF; CDR3nt: TGTGCCAGCAGTTGGGCAGGGAACTATGGCTACACCTTC
abundance: many; v_gene: TRBV4-3; d_gene: .; j_gene: TRBJ2-1; CDR3aa: CASSQIYGQYNEQFF; CDR3nt: TGCGCCAGCAGCCAAATCTATGGACAGTACAATGAGCAGTTCTTC
abundance: many; v_gene: TRBV29-1; d_gene: TRBD2; j_gene: TRBJ2-3; CDR3aa: CSAGLGKGDTQYF; CDR3nt: TGCAGCGCAGGACTAGGCAAGGGGGATACGCAGTATTTT
abundance: many; v_gene: TRBV28; d_gene: .; j_gene: TRBJ1-1; CDR3aa: CASKGENTEAFF; CDR3nt: TGTGCCAGCAAAGGGGAGAACACTGAAGCTTTCTTT
abundance: many; v_gene: TRBV7-2; d_gene: .; j_gene: TRBJ1-2; CDR3aa: CASSLSHGEGNYGYTF; CDR3nt: TGTGCCAGCAGCTTAAGTCACGGGGAAGGGAACTATGGCTACACCTTC
abundance: .; v_gene: TRBV19; d_gene: .; j_gene: TRBJ1-1; CDR3aa: CASTGGSINTEAFF; CDR3nt: TGTGCCAGTACAGGAGGGAGTATCAACACTGAAGCTTTCTTT
abundance: .; v_gene: TRBV20-1; d_gene: TRBD2; j_gene: TRBJ2-2; CDR3aa: CSAKPIAGGQTGELFF; CDR3nt: TGCAGTGCTAAACCTATAGCGGGGGGGCAGACCGGGGAGCTGTTTTTT
abundance: .; v_gene: TRBV12-3/TRBV12-4; d_gene: .; j_gene: TRBJ1-5; CDR3aa: CASRGRNQPQHF; CDR3nt: TGTGCCAGCAGGGGCCGAAATCAGCCCCAGCATTTT
abundance: few; v_gene: TRBV4-2; d_gene: TRBD2; j_gene: TRBJ2-2; CDR3aa: CASSQGVAGGRTGELFF; CDR3nt: TGTGCCAGCAGCCAAGGGGTTGCGGGGGGGAGGACCGGGGAGCTGTTTTTT
abundance: many; v_gene: TRBV7-8; d_gene: .; j_gene: TRBJ1-4; CDR3aa: CASSLFTNEKLFF; CDR3nt: TGTGCCAGCAGCTTGTTTACGAATGAAAAACTGTTTTTT
abundance: .; v_gene: TRBV29-1; d_gene: .; j_gene: TRBJ1-1; CDR3aa: CSVQIMIGVTEAFF; CDR3nt: TGCAGCGTTCAAATCATGATCGGGGTCACTGAAGCTTTCTTT
abundance: many; v_gene: TRBV28; d_gene: .; j_gene: TRBJ1-6; CDR3aa: CASVSTASPLHF; CDR3nt: TGTGCCAGCGTATCAACGGCTTCACCCCTCCACTTT
abundance: many; v_gene: TRBV6-5; d_gene: .; j_gene: TRBJ1-1; CDR3aa: CASSLLLGKAFF; CDR3nt: TGTGCCAGCAGTCTTCTCCTCGGGAAAGCTTTCTTT
abundance: few; v_gene: TRBV20-1; d_gene: TRBD2; j_gene: TRBJ2-1; CDR3aa: CSATLAGALYNEQFF; CDR3nt: TGCAGTGCAACGCTAGCGGGGGCCTTATACAATGAGCAGTTCTTC
abundance: many; v_gene: TRBV5-4; d_gene: .; j_gene: TRBJ2-1; CDR3aa: CASSLSFRNNEQFF; CDR3nt: TGTGCCAGCAGCTTGTCCTTCAGAAACAATGAGCAGTTCTTC
abundance: .; v_gene: TRBV2; d_gene: .; j_gene: TRBJ2-7; CDR3aa: CASRNPGGSSYEQYF; CDR3nt: TGTGCCAGCAGGAACCCCGGAGGGAGTTCCTACGAGCAGTACTTC